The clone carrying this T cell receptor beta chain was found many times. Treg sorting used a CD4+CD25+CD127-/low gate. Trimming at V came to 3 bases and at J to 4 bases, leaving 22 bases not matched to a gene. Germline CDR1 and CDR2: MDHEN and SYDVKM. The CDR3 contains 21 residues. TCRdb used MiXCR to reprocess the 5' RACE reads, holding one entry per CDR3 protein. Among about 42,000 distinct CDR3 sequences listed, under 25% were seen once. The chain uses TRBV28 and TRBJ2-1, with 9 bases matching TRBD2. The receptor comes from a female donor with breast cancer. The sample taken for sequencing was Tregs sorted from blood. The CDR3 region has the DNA TGTGCCAGCAGTTTTCAGGCCTGGGACAGTGGGGTAGCGGGAGCTTACAATGAGCAGTTCTTC. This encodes CASSFQAWDSGVAGAYNEQFF.